A single sample gave rise to the 19 T cell receptor beta chains below, sequenced in a study of OX40 agonist ivuxolimab in advanced cancers. Receptor libraries were prepared by the immunoSEQ multiplex PCR assay. TCRdb mirrors the immuneACCESS table, restricted to in-frame sequences. Some clones are absent from its copies; in checked studies, under half trace to an unresolved V gene, and the reason for the others is unknown. This sample lists 150,000 to 190,000 clones; 94% were detected once. The ten biggest clones cover approximately 0.32% of the sample. Sequenced here: CD4+ or CD8+ T cells sorted from blood, sampled in a trial of the OX40 agonist ivuxolimab. The receptors here all came from an adult with an advanced solid tumor such as melanoma, head and neck, liver or kidney cancer.

This chain links TRBV25-1 with TRBJ1-2, with 11 bases aligning to TRBD1. The CDR3 contains 16 residues. The germline V gene has CDR1 MGHDK and CDR2 SYGVNS. Germline trimming cut 0 bases from V and 6 bases from J; bases unmatched to any gene: 6. The CDR3 protein is CASSEYPGQGGHGYTF. CDR3 bases: TGTGCCAGCAGTGAATACCCGGGACAGGGGGGGCATGGCTACACCTTC.

In DNA, the CDR3 is TGTGCCAGCAGCGTTCAGGGATGGGAGACCCAGTACTTC. Translation gives CASSVQGWETQYF. The gene calls are TRBV11-1 and TRBJ2-5; D is perhaps TRBD1 (5 bases). The CDR3 sequence is 13 residues long. V lost 5 bases to trimming and J lost 5 bases, with 12 bases between them. Germline lookup yields CDR1 SGHAT and CDR2 FQDESV (reference sequence).

The chain carries TRBV10-3 and TRBJ2-7, with D unclear. The V and J ends lost 5 bases and 1 base respectively, with 15 bases between them. The CDR3 is 15 amino acids. Germline-derived CDR1 and CDR2 are ENHRY and SYGVKD. As DNA, the CDR3 is TGTGCCATCAGTACCGACTTGGTCCGGTCCTACGAGCAGTACTTC. This sequence encodes CAISTDLVRSYEQYF.

The chain uses TRBV19 and TRBJ1-2; no clear D. Germline values: CDR1 LNHDA, CDR2 SQIVND (reference sequence). The ends were cut back, 3 bases at V and 3 bases at J, with 14 bases in the middle. The CDR3 contains 15 residues. The CDR3 nucleotides read TGTGCCAGTAGTATTGGTGGAGCTAATCACTATGGCTACACCTTC. As protein: CASSIGGANHYGYTF.

The chain carries TRBV4-3 and TRBJ2-3; D possibly corresponds to TRBD2 (6 bases). The V gene's germline CDR1 is LGHNA and CDR2 YSLEER. V was trimmed by 2 bases and J by 4 bases, leaving 10 bases between them. The CDR3 length is 14 residues. The CDR3 DNA sequence: TGCGCCAGCAGCCAACTAGCGTACGCAGATACGCAGTATTTT. Encoded protein: CASSQLAYADTQYF.

This sequence joins TRBV4-3 and TRBJ1-3; D remains unclear. V shed 1 base and J shed 0 bases, with 7 bases lying between them. This CDR3 comprises 15 residues. Germline values: CDR1 LGHNA, CDR2 YSLEER. The CDR3 sequence: CASSQAPGSGNTIYF. DNA of the CDR3: TGCGCCAGCAGCCAAGCTCCCGGCTCTGGAAACACCATATATTTT.

The chain joins TRBV4-1 to TRBJ2-7; D possibly corresponds to TRBD1 (6 bases). Trimming shortened V by 1 base and J by 4 bases, and 17 bases separated the two germline ends. Germline-derived CDR1 and CDR2 are MGHRA and YSYEKL. This CDR3 region has 16 residues. CDR3 nucleotides: TGCGCCAGCAGCCAAGGCAGGGGCCGTTACAATTACGAGCAGTACTTC. It specifies CASSQGRGRYNYEQYF.

The chain employs TRBV5-6 and TRBJ2-3; the match to TRBD1 covers 8 bases. The CDR3 totals 15 residues. V was clipped by 0 bases and J by 5 bases; unmatched bases: 5. Germline V lookup: CDR1 SGHDT, CDR2 YYEEEE. CDR3 residues: CASSLAGGRGDTQYF. CDR3 sequence (DNA): TGTGCCAGCAGCTTGGCAGGGGGCCGAGGAGATACGCAGTATTTT.

CDR3 region: CASSQRLWVDQPQHF. CDR3 coding DNA: TGTGCCAGCAGCCAAAGGCTCTGGGTGGACCAGCCCCAGCATTTT. The gene calls are TRBV5-6 and TRBJ1-5, with unresolved D. V lost 4 bases and J lost 7, with 18 bases in between. Germline V gene sequence: CDR1 SGHDT, CDR2 YYEEEE. The CDR3 loop spans 15 amino acids.

The chain recombines TRBV6-6 with TRBJ2-2; D remains ambiguous. CDR3 length equals 13 residues. CDR1 is MNHNY, CDR2 SVGAGI, per germline (reference sequence). V was trimmed by 6 bases and J by 7 bases, leaving 12 bases between them. The CDR3, as DNA: TGTGCCAGCAGGCAGGCTGGCAGCGGGGAGCTGTTTTTT. This translates into CASRQAGSGELFF.

This clone was detected a few times. The rearrangement links TRBV5-5 to TRBJ1-2, with D uncertain. This CDR3 comprises 13 residues. Germline values: CDR1 SGHKS, CDR2 YYEKEE (reference sequence). V shed 0 bases and J shed 3 bases, with 6 bases lying between them. CDR3 loop: CASSLAQDYGYTF. Written as DNA, the CDR3 is TGTGCCAGCAGCTTGGCTCAGGACTATGGCTACACCTTC.

The chain joins TRBV9 to TRBJ1-2; 8 nucleotides agree with TRBD1. V was clipped by 5 bases and J by 8 bases; unmatched bases: 8. This CDR3 region has 13 residues. Germline values: CDR1 SGDLS, CDR2 YYNGEE. The CDR3 bases are TGTGCCAGCAGTGCGCAGGGGGCTGAAGGCTACACCTTC. It codes for CASSAQGAEGYTF.

The chain recombines TRBV15 with TRBJ2-7; no firm D call. Germline V CDR1 and CDR2: LNHNV, YYDKDF (reference sequence). The CDR3 length is 14 residues. Trimming shortened V by 0 bases and J by 2 bases, and 8 bases separated the two germline ends. The CDR3 reads CATSRDATAYEQYF. Here the CDR3 DNA reads TGTGCCACCAGCAGAGATGCAACGGCCTACGAGCAGTACTTC.

This chain uses TRBV13 with TRBJ1-1; 9 bases line up with TRBD1. The junction had 9 bases not matched to a gene; V was cut back by 5 bases and J by 2 bases. Per germline, CDR1 PRHDT and CDR2 FYEKMQ (reference sequence). There are 16 residues in the CDR3. This CDR3 reads CASSLGQGFTNTEAFF. DNA for the CDR3: TGTGCCAGCAGCCTCGGACAGGGGTTTACCAACACTGAAGCTTTCTTT.

The chain employs TRBV19 and TRBJ1-3; no definite D call. Germline loops: CDR1 LNHDA, CDR2 SQIVND (reference sequence). V was cut by 4 bases and J by 4 bases, with 8 bases left in between. This CDR3 has 13 amino acids. The CDR3 DNA is TGTGCCAGTAGTAAGGTCGGCGGAAACACCATATATTTT. It specifies CASSKVGGNTIYF.

This clone came up once. The rearrangement links TRBV7-2 to TRBJ1-4; 9 bases align to TRBD1. The length of the CDR3 is 19 residues. The junction had 13 bases not matched to a gene; V was cut back by 5 bases and J by 0 bases. Per the germline V gene, CDR1 is SGHTA and CDR2 is FQGNSA. The chain's CDR3 is CASSRTGGTGTATNEKLFF. CDR3 bases: TGTGCCAGCAGCCGTACCGGCGGGACAGGGACCGCAACTAATGAAAAACTGTTTTTT.

This sequence joins TRBV5-6 and TRBJ2-7; 11 nucleotides match TRBD2. Losses at the gene ends were 5 bases for V and 7 bases for J; bases not matched to a gene: 17. CDR1 is SGHDT and CDR2 is YYEEEE in the germline V gene. CDR3 length equals 17 residues. The CDR3 loop is CASSSSGGPRRSGEQYF. Written as DNA, the CDR3 is TGTGCCAGCAGTTCTAGCGGGGGGCCACGGAGATCGGGAGAGCAGTACTTC.

The table lists this clone with a few counts. The rearrangement links TRBV2 to TRBJ1-3; D is ambiguous. Germline lookup yields CDR1 SNHLY and CDR2 FYNNEI. V lost 5 bases and J lost 0, with 2 bases in between. The CDR3 loop spans 12 amino acids. CDR3 region: CASSLSGNTIYF. DNA of the CDR3: TGTGCCAGCAGTCTCTCTGGAAACACCATATATTTT.

V gene TRBV27 combines with J gene TRBJ1-3; TRBD1 is a possible D gene (5 bases). V dropped 6 bases and J dropped 0 bases, with 6 bases sitting between them. Germline CDR1 and CDR2: MNHEY and SMNVEV (reference sequence). This CDR3 is built from 13 residues. The CDR3 is CASRGASGNTIYF. CDR3 DNA sequence: TGTGCCAGCAGAGGGGCCTCTGGAAACACCATATATTTT.